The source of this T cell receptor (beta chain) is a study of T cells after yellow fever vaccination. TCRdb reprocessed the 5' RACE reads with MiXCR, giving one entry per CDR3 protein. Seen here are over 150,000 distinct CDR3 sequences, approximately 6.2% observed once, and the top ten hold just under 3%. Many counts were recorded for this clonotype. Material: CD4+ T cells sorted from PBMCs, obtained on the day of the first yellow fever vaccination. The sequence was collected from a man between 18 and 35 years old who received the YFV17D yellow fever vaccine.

The CDR3 DNA sequence: TGCGCCAGCAGCCAAGGGACAGGGGGCGCGCGGACTGAAGCTTTCTTT. Amino acids: CASSQGTGGARTEAFF. The chain combines TRBV4-1 with TRBJ1-1; 11 positions match TRBD1. The V gene end was trimmed by 1 base and the J gene end by 5 bases; junction bases not matched to a gene: 6. Germline V lookup: CDR1 MGHRA, CDR2 YSYEKL. This CDR3 region has 16 residues.